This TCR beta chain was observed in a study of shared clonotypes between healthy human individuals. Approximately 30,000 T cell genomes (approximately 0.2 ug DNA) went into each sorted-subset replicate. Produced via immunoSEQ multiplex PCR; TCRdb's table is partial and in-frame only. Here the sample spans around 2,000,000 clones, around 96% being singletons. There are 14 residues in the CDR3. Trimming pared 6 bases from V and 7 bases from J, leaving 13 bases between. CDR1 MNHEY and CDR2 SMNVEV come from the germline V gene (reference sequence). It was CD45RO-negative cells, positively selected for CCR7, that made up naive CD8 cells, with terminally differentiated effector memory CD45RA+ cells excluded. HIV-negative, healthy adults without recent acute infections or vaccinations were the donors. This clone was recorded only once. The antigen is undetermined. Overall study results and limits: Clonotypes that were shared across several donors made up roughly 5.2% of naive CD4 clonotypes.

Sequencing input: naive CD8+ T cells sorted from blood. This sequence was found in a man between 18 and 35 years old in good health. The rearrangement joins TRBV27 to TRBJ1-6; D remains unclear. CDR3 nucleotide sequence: TGTGCCAGCAGCCCTGTAGGTGGGAATTCACCCCTCCACTTT. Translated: CASSPVGGNSPLHF.